The clone carrying this T cell receptor (beta chain) was observed at least ten times. Its matching antigen is unknown. These data are taken from a study of T cells after yellow fever vaccination. After removal of 9 bases from V and 0 bases from J, the junction contained 8 bases not matched to a gene. This CDR3 is built from 14 residues. Germline V gives CDR1 MNHNS, CDR2 SASEGT. Findings and limits, study-wide: Contaminants from the bulk population, in the form of abundant clonotypes, could be found in FACS-sorted repertoires.

For TCR, cDNA came from 5'RACE template switching, which added a universal primer site and UMIs. TCRdb passed the 5' RACE reads through MiXCR, listing each CDR3 protein once. Of about 360,000 distinct CDR3 sequences listed, around 6.4% are singletons. The chain has TRBV6-1 and TRBJ2-7; 7 bases line up with TRBD1. This TCR was recovered from a man aged 25 to 45 who received the YFV17D yellow fever vaccine. The sequences come from PBMCs, collected 5 days after the yellow fever booster vaccination. The CDR3 bases are TGTGCCAGTACGCCGACAGGGAGCTCCTACGAGCAGTACTTC. It is translated as CASTPTGSSYEQYF.